The 5 T cell receptor beta chains below were found in one sample sequenced in a study of Graves' ophthalmopathy and Graves' hyperthyroidism (dated by TCRdb to the late 2010s). The instrument was an Illumina HiSeq 2000. For repertoire sequencing, TCR beta CDR3 regions were amplified from RNA transcripts. HTBI primers and the Qiagen OneStep RT-PCR kit were used in a first-round RT-PCR, which was followed by a second-round multiplex PCR, size selection and purification. TCRdb reanalyzed the raw reads on its own, using fastp at Q25 for trimming and MiXCR for clone calling, and kept in-frame beta chains. Each CDR3 protein appears once, grouped with its most common genes and DNA. The sample table records around 1.1 million distinct CDR3 sequences; roughly two fifths of these occur just once. The ten largest clones represent approximately 12% of the sample. The sample comprised peripheral blood or thyroid tissue (not recorded which). The origin of the receptors is an adult man with Graves' hyperthyroidism.

In this sample, this clonotype turned up many times. This rearrangement joins TRBV18 to TRBJ2-2; TRBD2 might be the D (5 bases). With 3 bases removed from V and 1 base from J, the gap between germline ends came to 6 bases. Germline CDR1 and CDR2: KGHSH and LQKENI. The CDR3 consists of 14 residues. CDR3 protein: CASSPGGNTGELFF. CDR3 sequence (DNA): TGTGCCAGCTCACCTGGAGGGAACACCGGGGAGCTGTTTTTT.

The chain is built from TRBV7-9 and TRBJ2-6, with D uncertain. In germline, CDR1 is SEHNR, CDR2 FQNEAQ (reference sequence). There are 9 residues in the CDR3. With 5 bases removed from V and 12 bases from J, the gap between germline ends came to 2 bases. The CDR3 loop is CASSPVLTF. The CDR3 nucleotides read TGTGCCAGCAGCCCCGTCCTGACTTTC.

V is TRBV20-1 and J is TRBJ2-1; the match to TRBD2 covers 8 bases. Germline CDR1 and CDR2: DFQATT and SNEGSKA (reference sequence). This CDR3 has 13 amino acids. V lost 3 bases, J lost 6 bases, and 4 bases stayed unmatched. CDR3 coding DNA: TGCAGTGCTAGTCGGGAGGGCCTCAATGAGCAGTTCTTC. Translating it yields CSASREGLNEQFF.

Concerning this clonotype itself: Its ends do not fully match the called genes, so a read error is possible. V gene TRBV15 combines with J gene TRBJ2-7; 8 bases are a match to TRBD1. The CDR3 sequence is 14 residues long. Per germline, CDR1 LNHNV and CDR2 YYDKDF (reference sequence). This CDR3 is CTTRPTGATYEQYF. CDR3 in DNA: TGTACCACCAGACCGACAGGGGCAACCTACGAGCAGTACTTC.

This clonotype was counted at least ten times. This rearrangement joins TRBV2 to TRBJ2-7; TRBD1 agrees at 10 bases. Germline lookup yields CDR1 SNHLY and CDR2 FYNNEI. V was pared by 4 bases and J by 5 bases, with 11 bases of the junction left unmatched. There are 16 residues in the CDR3. CDR3 region: CASSALVETGGDEQYF. CDR3 bases: TGTGCCAGCAGTGCCCTTGTGGAGACAGGGGGCGACGAGCAGTACTTC. Complete variable domain (other parts from reference TRBV2 and TRBJ2-7): EPEVTQTPSHQVTQMGQEVILRCVPISNHLYFYWYRQILGQKVEFLVSFYNNEISEKSEIFDDQFSVERPDGSNFTLKIRSTKLEDSAMYFCASSALVETGGDEQYFGPGTRLTVT.